Sequencing of this T cell receptor (beta chain) was carried out in a study of blood T cell repertoires in COVID-19. This table comes from immunoSEQ multiplex PCR, and its TCRdb copy is limited to in-frame clones, with some not included. The table has around 220,000 clones, 86% seen once. The V gene end was trimmed by 7 bases and the J gene end by 7 bases; junction bases not matched to a gene: 11. Germline V gene lookup returns CDR1 ENHRY and CDR2 SYGVKD. The length of the CDR3 is 15 residues. Sequencing was carried out using peripheral blood. The chain carries TRBV10-3 and TRBJ2-1; 9 positions match TRBD1. This receptor was identified in a man aged 50 to 59 with acute or convalescent COVID-19. The CDR3 DNA reads as TGTGCCATCAAACAGGGGGCAGGTTTTTTGAATGAGCAGTTCTTC. Protein product: CAIKQGAGFLNEQFF.